These 24 T cell receptor beta chains were all obtained from the same sample, sequenced in a study of shared clonotypes between healthy human individuals. The assay was immunoSEQ multiplex PCR, and TCRdb's table has in-frame clones only and misses some. The sample contains 1.4 million or so clones, 98% of which appear only once. Sequenced sample: naive CD4+ T cells sorted from blood. Regarding subset: CD45RA+ positively selected. These receptors came from a young man in good health.

This rearrangement joins TRBV25-1 to TRBJ1-4; D is unresolved. Germline lookup yields CDR1 MGHDK and CDR2 SYGVNS. V was pared by 1 base and J by 8 bases, with 11 bases between. The CDR3 sequence is 14 residues long. In DNA, the CDR3 is TGTGCCAGCAGTGAATTGGACGAAATGGAAAAACTGTTTTTT. This codes for CASSELDEMEKLFF.

This chain's CDR3 is CASKGQADTQYF. DNA of the CDR3: TGTGCCAGCAAAGGACAGGCAGATACGCAGTATTTT. The rearrangement joins TRBV28 to TRBJ2-3; TRBD1 agrees at 7 bases. The V gene end was trimmed by 7 bases and the J gene end by 4 bases; junction bases not matched to a gene: 2. This CDR3 spans 12 amino acids. Germline V gene lookup returns CDR1 MDHEN and CDR2 SYDVKM.

The chain links TRBV6-5 to TRBJ2-5; weak D call: TRBD1 (6 bases). Germline V gene lookup returns CDR1 MNHEY and CDR2 SVGAGI. The CDR3 is 14 residues long. The germline V and J ends were trimmed by 5 bases and 5 bases, with 15 bases remaining between them. CDR3 region: CASSNRVPGETQYF. CDR3 nucleotide sequence: TGTGCCAGCAGTAACAGGGTACCCGGGGAGACCCAGTACTTC.

The chain has TRBV7-9 and TRBJ2-7, with a possible D match to TRBD1 (6 bases). CDR3 length: 13 amino acids. V lost 1 base, J lost 4 bases, and 8 bases lay in between. Germline V gene data show CDR1 as SEHNR and CDR2 as FQNEAQ (reference sequence). CDR3 in amino acids: CASSLVDRYEQYF. As DNA, the CDR3 is TGTGCCAGCAGCTTAGTAGACAGGTACGAGCAGTACTTC.

The chain's CDR3 is CASSPSGRGDEQYF. In nucleotides, the CDR3 is TGTGCCAGCAGCCCTAGCGGGAGAGGTGACGAGCAGTACTTC. The chain combines TRBV5-6 with TRBJ2-7; 10 nucleotides match TRBD2. CDR1 and CDR2 (germline): SGHDT, YYEEEE. The CDR3 spans 14 residues. Unmatched junction bases numbered 6, after V lost 4 bases and J lost 5 bases.

V and J are TRBV10-3 and TRBJ2-7; D gene uncertain. V dropped 2 bases and J dropped 6 bases, with 17 bases sitting between them. CDR3 length equals 15 residues. Germline CDR1 and CDR2: ENHRY and SYGVKD. For the CDR3, the DNA is TGTGCCATCAGTGAGACTGTTACCCCTTGGGGCGAGCAGTACTTC. Translating gives CAISETVTPWGEQYF.

The CDR3 loop is CASNQLTGTENYGYTF. The CDR3 DNA reads TGTGCCAGCAACCAATTGACAGGGACAGAAAACTATGGCTACACCTTC. V is TRBV11-2 and J is TRBJ1-2, with TRBD1 identical over 7 bases. This CDR3 has 16 residues. The junction had 13 bases not matched to a gene; V was cut back by 7 bases and J by 2 bases. Germline lookup yields CDR1 SGHAT and CDR2 FQNNGV.

V usage is TRBV27 and J usage is TRBJ2-3; the match to TRBD2 covers 14 bases. The CDR3 consists of 16 residues. Germline V lookup: CDR1 MNHEY, CDR2 SMNVEV (reference sequence). J was trimmed by 4 bases and V by 6 bases; bases with no gene match: 6. CDR3 nucleotide sequence: TGTGCCAGCAGACCGGGACTAGCGGGAGCTTCAGATACGCAGTATTTT. Protein: CASRPGLAGASDTQYF.

Comments on this clone: The junction does not match germline at one end; this may be a read error. CDR3 amino acids: CASSEGTGNYNEQFF. The DNA of the CDR3 is TGTGCTAGCAGCGAGGGGACAGGGAACTACAATGAGCAGTTCTTC. The chain links TRBV7-7 to TRBJ2-1; TRBD1 matches 9 bases. Germline V CDR1 and CDR2: SSHAT, FNYEAQ (reference sequence). CDR3 length: 15 amino acids.

This chain uses TRBV5-1 with TRBJ2-7; no reliable D call. The CDR3 loop spans 11 amino acids. Trimming removed 4 bases from V and 4 bases from J, with 6 bases in between. Per the germline V gene, CDR1 is SGHRS and CDR2 is YFSETQ. This chain's CDR3 is CASSDQYEQYF. Written as DNA, the CDR3 is TGCGCCAGCAGCGACCAATACGAGCAGTACTTC.

The chain uses TRBV18 and TRBJ2-1; tentative D call: TRBD1 (5 bases). Germline V gene data show CDR1 as KGHSH and CDR2 as LQKENI. The CDR3 has 12 residues. Between the trimmed V and J ends, which lost 6 bases and 6 bases, there was a span of 9 bases. CDR3 residues: CASSRQFNEQFF. CDR3 DNA: TGTGCCAGCTCCCGACAGTTCAATGAGCAGTTCTTC.

Regarding this clone: In the same sample, other DNA sequences code for this CDR3. The gene calls are TRBV5-1 and TRBJ2-5; tentative D call: TRBD1 (6 bases). CDR1 is SGHRS and CDR2 is YFSETQ in the germline V gene. Trimming cost V 0 bases and J 2 bases, with 11 bases left between them. This CDR3 spans 15 amino acids. The CDR3 nucleotides read TGCGCCAGCAGCTTGGGTGGGACACGGCAAGAGACCCAGTACTTC. Translated, it gives CASSLGGTRQETQYF.

The genes are TRBV5-1 and TRBJ1-1; D remains unclear. This CDR3 has 14 amino acids. The germline V and J ends were trimmed by 0 bases and 5 bases, with 11 bases remaining between them. Germline V gene data show CDR1 as SGHRS and CDR2 as YFSETQ. This CDR3 reads CASSLAEAKTEAFF. The DNA of the CDR3 is TGCGCCAGCAGCTTGGCCGAGGCCAAGACTGAAGCTTTCTTT.

The chain is built from TRBV2 and TRBJ2-1; D not certain. V shed 6 bases and J shed 8 bases, with 11 bases lying between them. The length of the CDR3 is 12 residues. The germline gives CDR1 SNHLY, CDR2 FYNNEI. CDR3 loop: CASRASSDEQFF. The CDR3 DNA follows: TGTGCCAGCAGAGCATCCTCGGATGAGCAGTTCTTC.

The genes are TRBV7-8 and TRBJ2-5, with D tentatively TRBD1 (6 bases). CDR3 length: 14 residues. V lost 9 bases and J 4 bases, leaving 18 bases between the germline ends. Germline V gene data show CDR1 as SGHVS and CDR2 as FQNEAQ. The chain's CDR3 is CASTSRGKRETQYF. In DNA, the CDR3 is TGTGCCAGTACGAGCAGGGGTAAAAGAGAGACCCAGTACTTC.

The CDR3 reads CASSPDRDRVEQYF. CDR3 in DNA: TGTGCCAGTAGTCCCGACCGGGACAGGGTCGAGCAGTACTTC. This chain links TRBV19 with TRBJ2-7; TRBD1 matches at 9 bases. The trim removed 5 bases at V and 6 bases at J, leaving 8 bases unmatched. CDR1 LNHDA and CDR2 SQIVND come from the germline V gene (reference sequence). The CDR3 consists of 14 residues.

The CDR3 region is CASSLVGANYGYTF. In DNA form, the CDR3 reads TGTGCCAGCAGCTTGGTGGGAGCTAACTATGGCTACACCTTC. The genes are TRBV5-4 and TRBJ1-2, with D hard to call. The CDR3 is 14 amino acids. Trimming shortened V by 0 bases and J by 0 bases, and 6 bases separated the two germline ends. Germline CDR1 SGHNT, CDR2 YYREEE (reference sequence).

The V gene is TRBV18, the J gene TRBJ2-2, with no clear D. This CDR3 region has 16 residues. V lost 2 bases and J 4 bases, leaving 14 bases between the germline ends. Looked up from germline, CDR1 is KGHSH and CDR2 is LQKENI. The CDR3 spells CASSPKVIGSTGELFF. Here the CDR3 DNA reads TGTGCCAGCTCACCAAAGGTGATTGGAAGCACCGGGGAGCTGTTTTTT.

The CDR3 reads CASSSPRVLAGGPRDTQYF. The CDR3 DNA reads TGTGCCAGCAGTTCCCCAAGGGTGCTAGCGGGAGGGCCAAGAGATACGCAGTATTTT. The chain uses TRBV28 and TRBJ2-3; 12 bases line up with TRBD2. The CDR3 contains 19 residues. V was clipped by 4 bases and J by 5 bases; unmatched bases: 16. CDR1 and CDR2 (germline): MDHEN, SYDVKM.

This chain joins TRBV4-1 and TRBJ2-1; D unresolved. The CDR3 contains 13 residues. Trimming removed 0 bases from V and 10 bases from J, with 10 bases in between. Germline lookup yields CDR1 MGHRA and CDR2 YSYEKL. The CDR3 here is CASSQDPHGEQFF. The CDR3 nucleotides read TGCGCCAGCAGCCAAGATCCTCATGGCGAGCAGTTCTTC.

The J gene is TRBJ1-4, the V gene TRBV10-3; tentatively, D is TRBD1 (5 bases). The CDR3 is 14 amino acids. V lost 2 bases, J lost 3 bases, and 7 bases lay in between. CDR1 and CDR2 (germline): ENHRY, SYGVKD. CDR3 DNA sequence: TGTGCCATCAGTGAGGGGGGTTCTAATGAAAAACTGTTTTTT. This encodes CAISEGGSNEKLFF.

This chain joins TRBV15 and TRBJ2-2, with D uncertain. The germline CDR1 and CDR2 sequences are LNHNV and YYDKDF (reference sequence). Trimming removed 0 bases from V and 6 bases from J, with 20 bases in between. The CDR3 runs to 18 residues. The DNA for the CDR3 is TGTGCCACCAGCAGAGATTTCGCCCCGCGCGTCCGGTCCGGGGAGCTGTTTTTT. Amino acids: CATSRDFAPRVRSGELFF.

V and J are TRBV5-1 and TRBJ2-7; no clear D. Germline V lookup: CDR1 SGHRS, CDR2 YFSETQ. Trimming left V 0 bases short and J 6 bases short, with 10 bases between. CDR3 length equals 13 residues. The DNA of the CDR3 is TGCGCCAGCAGCTTGGACCTGACGGGCGAGCAGTACTTC. Encoded protein: CASSLDLTGEQYF. Using reference TRBV5-1 and TRBJ2-7 for the parts outside the CDR3, the full variable domain is KAGVTQTPRYLIKTRGQQVTLSCSPISGHRSVSWYQQTPGQGLQFLFEYFSETQRNKGNFPGRFSGRQFSNSRSEMNVSTLELGDSALYLCASSLDLTGEQYFGPGTRLTVT.

The rearrangement links TRBV19 to TRBJ2-4, with D tentatively TRBD2 (5 bases). V gave up 3 bases and J gave up 1 base, with 19 bases separating them. Germline V gives CDR1 LNHDA, CDR2 SQIVND (reference sequence). This CDR3 is 18 amino acids long. The CDR3 sequence: CASSMWLAGGSAKNIQYF. DNA of the CDR3: TGTGCCAGTAGTATGTGGCTAGCCGGTGGTTCGGCCAAAAACATTCAGTACTTC.